One and the same sample provided the 25 T cell receptor beta chains below, sequenced in a study of response to subunit inactivated influenza vaccine (dated by TCRdb to the late 2010s). The method was RT-PCR. Instrument used: Illumina HiSeq 2500. TCRdb's own reprocessing of the public reads used fastp at Q25 and MiXCR and kept productive beta chains. For every CDR3 protein sequence, its rows merge into one entry that carries the most common genes and DNA. The sample has about 500,000 distinct CDR3 sequences on record, 16% of them singletons. Of the sample, 3% falls within the top ten clones. The source material was CD4+ T cells sorted from PBMCs, sampled less than 30 months after vaccination. The origin of the receptors is a man aged 50-75 years who received an inactivated influenza vaccine. Donor details come from another sample of the same person, matched by shared clones.

This clonotype has only a few counts. The rearrangement uses TRBV7-8 and TRBJ1-2, with TRBD1 matching over 9 bases. This CDR3 is 14 amino acids long. Germline assignment: CDR1 SGHVS and CDR2 FQNEAQ. Losses at the gene ends were 5 bases for V and 4 bases for J; bases not matched to a gene: 5. Here the CDR3 reads CASSRRDRAYGYTF. Written as DNA, the CDR3 is TGTGCCAGCAGCCGGCGGGACAGGGCCTATGGCTACACCTTC.

This clonotype was seen a few times. This rearrangement joins TRBV24-1 to TRBJ1-5, with D hard to call. V was cut by 5 bases and J by 3 bases, with 7 bases left in between. Germline CDR1 is KGHDR and CDR2 is SFDVKD. This CDR3 region has 13 residues. The chain's CDR3 is CATSVAYNQPQHF. DNA of the CDR3: TGTGCCACCAGTGTCGCTTACAATCAGCCCCAGCATTTT.

The gene calls are TRBV7-2 and TRBJ1-2, with D unclear. The CDR3 spans 15 residues. The germline V gene has CDR1 SGHTA and CDR2 FQGNSA. Trimming took off 7 bases at V and 4 bases at J, with 19 bases between the two ends. CDR3 in DNA: TGTGCCAGCACCCCCGGCCCCGGGGATGGCTATGGCTACACCTTC. It is translated as CASTPGPGDGYGYTF.

This clonotype showed up many times. V is TRBV5-1 and J is TRBJ2-7; 8 bases match TRBD2. This CDR3 has 15 residues. The V gene's germline CDR1 is SGHRS and CDR2 YFSETQ. The V gene end was trimmed by 4 bases and the J gene end by 0 bases; junction bases not matched to a gene: 6. CDR3 amino acids: CASSVTSGSSYEQYF. As DNA, the CDR3 is TGCGCCAGCAGCGTTACTAGCGGAAGCTCCTACGAGCAGTACTTC.

This clonotype was detected only a few times. The rearrangement links TRBV29-1 to TRBJ2-5; 9 positions agree with TRBD2. Trimming removed 3 bases from V and 0 bases from J; junction bases left unmatched: 14. The CDR3 loop spans 18 amino acids. Germline CDR1 SQVTM, CDR2 ANQGSEA. The CDR3 region has the DNA TGCAGCGTTGAGGGCGCCGCGGGAGGGTCGGGAGACCAAGAGACCCAGTACTTC. Encoded protein: CSVEGAAGGSGDQETQYF.

This clonotype was seen once. This chain uses TRBV4-3 with TRBJ2-3, with 11 bases that match TRBD2. The CDR3 contains 16 residues. The trim removed 0 bases at V and 9 bases at J, leaving 8 bases unmatched. The germline V gene has CDR1 LGHNA and CDR2 YSLEER. Here the CDR3 reads CASSQDITSGRETQYF. The CDR3 DNA reads TGCGCCAGCAGCCAAGATATCACTAGCGGGAGAGAGACGCAGTATTTT.

This clonotype was seen more than once but under ten times. The V gene is TRBV4-1, the J gene TRBJ1-5; 8 bases map to TRBD1. The CDR3 covers 15 residues. Germline trimming cut 3 bases from V and 6 bases from J; bases unmatched to any gene: 7. Germline values: CDR1 MGHRA, CDR2 YSYEKL. The CDR3, as DNA: TGCGCCAGCAGCCAGGGACAGGTCGGCTTTCAGCCCCAGCATTTT. It is translated as CASSQGQVGFQPQHF.

The chain has TRBV20-1 and TRBJ1-6; D is perhaps TRBD1 (6 bases). This CDR3 has 15 amino acids. Looked up from germline, CDR1 is DFQATT and CDR2 is SNEGSKA (reference sequence). The V end lost 3 bases, the J end lost 7 bases, and 16 bases lay between the germline ends. For the CDR3, the DNA is TGCAGTGCTAGCTCCGGGACATCTATAAATTCACCCCTCCACTTT. Translation: CSASSGTSINSPLHF.

The chain is built from TRBV12-3 or TRBV12-4 and TRBJ2-7; perhaps TRBD1 as D (6 bases). V lost 2 bases to trimming and J lost 6 bases, with 8 bases between them. The CDR3 has 12 amino acids. CDR3 sequence reads: CASSLQGPEQYF. The CDR3 nucleotides read TGTGCCAGCAGTTTACAGGGGCCCGAGCAGTACTTC.

The rearrangement joins TRBV29-1 to TRBJ1-1; D is unclear. The CDR3 is 13 residues long. From germline, CDR1 is SQVTM and CDR2 ANQGSEA. V was trimmed by 7 bases and J by 1 base, leaving 13 bases between them. CDR3 amino acids: CSGVSGWNTEAFF. The DNA of the CDR3 is TGCAGCGGGGTATCAGGATGGAACACTGAAGCTTTCTTT.

This clonotype was detected a few times. This chain links TRBV20-1 with TRBJ2-1; tentatively, D is TRBD2 (6 bases). The V end was cut by 0 bases, the J end by 7 bases, with 16 bases between. The CDR3 runs 15 residues. Germline V gives CDR1 DFQATT, CDR2 SNEGSKA (reference sequence). CDR3 nucleotides: TGCAGTGCTAGAGATTTCGGGGGAAACCGTAATGAGCAGTTCTTC. Translation: CSARDFGGNRNEQFF.

The chain recombines TRBV27 with TRBJ1-1; 8 nucleotides match TRBD1. Trimming at V came to 5 bases and at J to 3 bases, leaving 5 bases not matched to a gene. Germline CDR1 MNHEY, CDR2 SMNVEV (reference sequence). CDR3 length equals 14 residues. CDR3 region: CASSPRQGHTEAFF. Written as DNA, the CDR3 is TGTGCCAGCAGTCCCCGACAGGGGCACACTGAAGCTTTCTTT.

The chain is built from TRBV12-3 or TRBV12-4 and TRBJ2-1, with 7 nucleotides matching TRBD2. The CDR3 loop spans 15 amino acids. The V and J ends lost 7 bases and 7 bases, in that order; junction bases with no gene match: 13. The CDR3 region has the DNA TGTGCCAGCACCCTAGCGGACCTTATGGGGAATGAGCAGTTCTTC. It encodes CASTLADLMGNEQFF.

This clonotype was found many times. The chain employs TRBV12-3 or TRBV12-4 and TRBJ1-6, with no clear D. The CDR3 sequence is 14 residues long. V gave up 3 bases and J gave up 7 bases, with 10 bases separating them. The CDR3: CASSFSGKNSPLHF. The CDR3 bases are TGTGCCAGCAGTTTTAGTGGCAAAAATTCACCCCTCCACTTT.

This clonotype was observed many times. V and J are TRBV10-3 and TRBJ2-3, with 8 bases identical to TRBD2. From germline, CDR1 is ENHRY and CDR2 SYGVKD. The CDR3 totals 14 residues. J lost 0 bases, V lost 8 bases, and 4 bases had no gene match. CDR3 coding DNA: TGTGCCATCGGGACGGGAGGGAGCACAGATACGCAGTATTTT. Its translation: CAIGTGGSTDTQYF.

On this clonotype itself: As the CDR3 is not closed by the conserved phenylalanine or tryptophan, this likely results from a read error. The rearrangement uses TRBV29-1 and TRBJ1-2; D gene uncertain. Trimming took off 4 bases at V and 5 bases at J, with 14 bases between the two ends. Germline-derived CDR1 and CDR2 are SQVTM and ANQGSEA. This CDR3 region has 13 residues. In DNA form, the CDR3 reads TGCAGCGTTGGAGCCCCGCTGAGTTATGGCTACACCATC. Its translation is CSVGAPLSYGYTI.

V usage is TRBV20-1 and J usage is TRBJ1-2, with TRBD1 matching 8 bases. The germline V gene encodes CDR1 DFQATT and CDR2 SNEGSKA (reference sequence). Losses at the gene ends were 3 bases for V and 8 bases for J; bases not matched to a gene: 5. The CDR3 length is 12 residues. The DNA of the CDR3 is TGCAGTGCTAGGCCACAGGGGGAAGGCTACACCTTC. It encodes CSARPQGEGYTF.

V gene TRBV29-1 combines with J gene TRBJ2-3; D may be TRBD2 (6 bases). With 2 bases removed from V and 2 bases from J, the gap between germline ends came to 14 bases. CDR1 is SQVTM and CDR2 is ANQGSEA in the germline V gene. The CDR3 contains 15 residues. In DNA, the CDR3 is TGCAGCGTTGAAAAATCTGCGGGGCCCACAGATACGCAGTATTTT. This sequence encodes CSVEKSAGPTDTQYF.

This clonotype was picked up a small number of times. The chain recombines TRBV5-6 with TRBJ2-1; no firm D call. This CDR3 comprises 15 residues. Trimming cost V 2 bases and J 0 bases, with 9 bases left between them. Germline-derived CDR1 and CDR2 are SGHDT and YYEEEE. The CDR3 bases are TGTGCCAGCAGCTTTATCGTAAGCTCCTACAATGAGCAGTTCTTC. It specifies CASSFIVSSYNEQFF.

The V gene is TRBV3-1, the J gene TRBJ2-3; the D gene is possibly TRBD1 (6 bases). The CDR3 has 15 amino acids. Germline V lookup: CDR1 LGHDT, CDR2 YNNKEL (reference sequence). With 1 base removed from V and 10 bases from J, the gap between germline ends came to 18 bases. Here the CDR3 reads CASSQGPSRDTAQYF. The DNA for the CDR3 is TGTGCCAGCAGCCAAGGTCCGTCTAGGGACACAGCGCAGTATTTT.

In its sample, this clonotype was seen a few times. The rearrangement links TRBV5-1 to TRBJ2-7, with D uncertain. CDR3 length: 14 residues. Deletions cut 4 bases from V and 4 bases from J, with 15 bases between. In germline, CDR1 is SGHRS, CDR2 YFSETQ. Here the CDR3 DNA reads TGCGCCAGCAGCGAAGAAGGGTTCGGGTACGAGCAGTACTTC. Its translation is CASSEEGFGYEQYF. The full variable domain, in which reference TRBV5-1 and TRBJ2-7 provide the parts outside the CDR3, is KAGVTQTPRYLIKTRGQQVTLSCSPISGHRSVSWYQQTPGQGLQFLFEYFSETQRNKGNFPGRFSGRQFSNSRSEMNVSTLELGDSALYLCASSEEGFGYEQYFGPGTRLTVT.

Only a few counts were recorded for this clonotype. The genes are TRBV20-1 and TRBJ2-3; D remains unclear. The CDR3 runs 9 residues. Germline assignment: CDR1 DFQATT and CDR2 SNEGSKA (reference sequence). V was cut by 7 bases and J by 6 bases, with 5 bases left in between. In nucleotides, the CDR3 is TGCAGTGTGTCGGATACGCAGTATTTT. This gives the protein CSVSDTQYF.

The V gene is TRBV20-1, the J gene TRBJ2-1; 9 nucleotides match TRBD1. CDR3 length: 16 residues. Germline CDR1 and CDR2: DFQATT and SNEGSKA (reference sequence). Trimming removed 3 bases from V and 4 bases from J; junction bases left unmatched: 10. CDR3 in amino acids: CSARESHGTGYNEQFF. The CDR3 DNA reads as TGCAGTGCTAGGGAAAGCCACGGGACAGGGTACAATGAGCAGTTCTTC.

This chain joins TRBV2 and TRBJ1-4; D not certain. V lost 5 bases to trimming and J lost 3 bases, with 10 bases between them. The germline V gene encodes CDR1 SNHLY and CDR2 FYNNEI. The CDR3 is 14 amino acids. CDR3 sequence (DNA): TGTGCCAGCAGTTGGACGGATTCTAATGAAAAACTGTTTTTT. This gives the protein CASSWTDSNEKLFF.

The V and J genes are TRBV5-1 and TRBJ1-5; weak D call: TRBD1 (6 bases). CDR1 is SGHRS, CDR2 YFSETQ, per germline. V lost 4 bases to trimming and J lost 2 bases, with 10 bases between them. CDR3 size: 14 residues. The CDR3 DNA is TGCGCCAGCAGCGATTCAGGGGGCAATCAGCCCCAGCATTTT. Its protein product is CASSDSGGNQPQHF.